The 14 T cell receptor beta chains presented below share a single source sample, sequenced in a study of blood T cell repertoires in COVID-19. Assay: immunoSEQ multiplex PCR; the TCRdb copy retains only in-frame clones and omits some. The table includes a few hundred thousand clones, around 90% detected once. The sequencing sample was made of PBMCs or T cells enriched from blood (not recorded which). These receptors all come from a woman between 18 and 29 years old who had recovered from COVID-19.

The rearrangement joins TRBV19 to TRBJ1-2, with TRBD1 as a possible D gene (5 bases). V was pared by 7 bases and J by 2 bases, with 17 bases between. The CDR3 extends over 15 amino acids. The germline V gene encodes CDR1 LNHDA and CDR2 SQIVND (reference sequence). This CDR3 reads CASTVGQGLNYGYTF. Written as DNA, the CDR3 is TGTGCCAGTACCGTGGGGCAGGGTCTCAACTATGGCTACACCTTC.

V usage is TRBV28 and J usage is TRBJ2-2; a weak D match, TRBD1 (6 bases). The V gene lost 7 bases and the J gene lost 0 bases, with 9 bases spanning the gap. Germline CDR1 MDHEN, CDR2 SYDVKM. The CDR3 is 14 amino acids. The CDR3 DNA follows: TGTGCCAGCAAGGGACATGCGAACACCGGGGAGCTGTTTTTT. Its translation is CASKGHANTGELFF.

V usage is TRBV5-8 and J usage is TRBJ2-7, with 11 nucleotides matching TRBD2. The V gene's germline CDR1 is SGHTS and CDR2 YDEGEE. V lost 4 bases to trimming and J lost 1 base; unmatched junction nucleotides: 7. The CDR3 is 16 amino acids. The DNA for the CDR3 is TGTGCCAGCAGCCAAGATTCTAGCGGGGGGTCCTACGAGCAGTACTTC. It yields the protein CASSQDSSGGSYEQYF.

This clone is a singleton in its sample. The gene calls are TRBV9 and TRBJ2-2; tentatively, D is TRBD1 (5 bases). V was shortened by 0 bases and J by 8 bases, with 11 bases between the two germline ends. This CDR3 region has 14 residues. The V gene's germline CDR1 is SGDLS and CDR2 YYNGEE. The CDR3 loop is CASSVEGHLGELFF. DNA for the CDR3: TGTGCCAGCAGCGTAGAGGGGCATCTGGGGGAGCTGTTTTTT. The variable domain in full, with the rest retrieved from reference TRBV9 and TRBJ2-2, is DSGVTQTPKHLITATGQRVTLRCSPRSGDLSVYWYQQSLDQGLQFLIQYYNGEERAKGNILERFSAQQFPDLHSELNLSSLELGDSALYFCASSVEGHLGELFFGEGSRLTVL.

The J gene is TRBJ1-6, the V gene TRBV5-5; TRBD1 aligns across 7 bases. The germline CDR1 and CDR2 sequences are SGHKS and YYEKEE (reference sequence). Trimming cost V 4 bases and J 4 bases; bases outside gene matches: 8. CDR3 length: 16 amino acids. The chain's CDR3 is CASSLNRGAYNSPLHF. The CDR3, as DNA: TGTGCCAGCAGCCTAAACAGGGGAGCGTATAATTCACCCCTCCACTTT. The full variable domain, in which reference TRBV5-5 and TRBJ1-6 provide the parts outside the CDR3, is DAGVTQSPTHLIKTRGQQVTLRCSPISGHKSVSWYQQVLGQGPQFIFQYYEKEERGRGNFPDRFSARQFPNYSSELNVNALLLGDSALYLCASSLNRGAYNSPLHFGNGTRLTVT.

The chain has TRBV6-8 and TRBJ2-3, with 8 bases aligning to TRBD2. J lost 2 bases, V lost 11 bases, and 18 bases had no gene match. The CDR3 is 17 amino acids. Germline-derived CDR1 and CDR2 are MNHGY and SAAAGT. The CDR3 region has the DNA TGTGCCTCCCGAGGGCGGGAGGAACATCGTACCACAGATACGCAGTATTTT. This codes for CASRGREEHRTTDTQYF.

The chain employs TRBV9 and TRBJ2-5, with 7 bases identical to TRBD2. The trim removed 3 bases at V and 2 bases at J, leaving 7 bases unmatched. There are 15 residues in the CDR3. The V gene's germline CDR1 is SGDLS and CDR2 YYNGEE. In DNA, the CDR3 is TGTGCCAGCAGCGGAATGGCGGGGGTACAAGAGACCCAGTACTTC. Translating gives CASSGMAGVQETQYF. The variable domain in full, completed from reference TRBV9 and TRBJ2-5, reads DSGVTQTPKHLITATGQRVTLRCSPRSGDLSVYWYQQSLDQGLQFLIQYYNGEERAKGNILERFSAQQFPDLHSELNLSSLELGDSALYFCASSGMAGVQETQYFGPGTRLLVL.

The chain joins TRBV13 to TRBJ2-3; 8 bases match TRBD1. Germline trimming cut 5 bases from V and 0 bases from J; bases unmatched to any gene: 10. CDR3 size: 17 residues. Germline V lookup: CDR1 PRHDT, CDR2 FYEKMQ (reference sequence). The CDR3 loop is CASSPLDRERSTDTQYF. CDR3 nucleotides: TGTGCCAGCAGCCCCCTGGACAGGGAACGGAGCACAGATACGCAGTATTTT.

The genes are TRBV7-2 and TRBJ2-7, with 11 bases fitting TRBD2. V shed 3 bases and J 7 bases; nucleotides not matched to a gene: 8. Germline V gene sequence: CDR1 SGHTA, CDR2 FQGNSA. CDR3 length: 15 amino acids. In DNA, the CDR3 is TGTGCCAGCAGCTTCACTAGCGGGGGCCAAGGGGAGCAGTACTTC. It is translated as CASSFTSGGQGEQYF. Full variable domain (remainder filled in from reference TRBV7-2 and TRBJ2-7): GAGVSQSPSNKVTEKGKDVELRCDPISGHTALYWYRQSLGQGLEFLIYFQGNSAPDKSGLPSDRFSAERTGGSVSTLTIQRTQQEDSAVYLCASSFTSGGQGEQYFGPGTRLTVT.

This sequence joins TRBV27 and TRBJ2-4, with D hard to call. Trimming took 0 bases from V and 2 from J, leaving 8 bases between them. The CDR3 contains 15 residues. The germline V gene encodes CDR1 MNHEY and CDR2 SMNVEV (reference sequence). The CDR3 sequence is CASSLSAGSKNIQYF. CDR3 DNA sequence: TGTGCCAGCAGTTTATCGGCAGGATCCAAAAACATTCAGTACTTC.

The chain links TRBV6-5 to TRBJ1-3; possible D gene TRBD1, 5 bases. CDR1 MNHEY and CDR2 SVGAGI come from the germline V gene. This CDR3 region has 14 residues. Trimming took 6 bases from V and 1 from J, leaving 10 bases between them. This chain's CDR3 is CASRGRVSGNTIYF. The CDR3 DNA reads TGTGCCAGCAGGGGCAGGGTTTCTGGAAACACCATATATTTT.

Points on this clone: The identical CDR3 is also encoded by other nucleotide sequences in the sample. The chain uses TRBV4-1 and TRBJ1-1, with unresolved D. V lost 3 bases to trimming and J lost 5 bases, with 10 bases between them. The germline V gene has CDR1 MGHRA and CDR2 YSYEKL. This CDR3 comprises 13 residues. The CDR3 region is CASSHEGGTEAFF. CDR3 DNA: TGCGCCAGCAGCCACGAGGGAGGGACTGAAGCTTTCTTT.

This clone was seen repeatedly, ten times or more. The V gene is TRBV4-1, the J gene TRBJ1-2, with TRBD1 identical over 7 bases. The CDR3 runs to 15 residues. Germline V lookup: CDR1 MGHRA, CDR2 YSYEKL. J lost 14 bases, V lost 1 base, and 16 bases had no gene match. Here the CDR3 reads CASSQGPWGQRAGTF. The CDR3 DNA is TGCGCCAGCAGCCAAGGGCCCTGGGGACAGCGGGCCGGGACCTTC.

V usage is TRBV21-1 and J usage is TRBJ1-2; the table gives TRBD1 as D, unverified against the DNA. TRBV21-1 represents a pseudogene. The length of the CDR3 is 18 residues. CDR3 bases: TGTGCCAGCAGCGAACGTCCGGGACAGGACCCCACTAACTATGGCTACACCTTC. Translated, it gives CASSERPGQDPTNYGYTF.